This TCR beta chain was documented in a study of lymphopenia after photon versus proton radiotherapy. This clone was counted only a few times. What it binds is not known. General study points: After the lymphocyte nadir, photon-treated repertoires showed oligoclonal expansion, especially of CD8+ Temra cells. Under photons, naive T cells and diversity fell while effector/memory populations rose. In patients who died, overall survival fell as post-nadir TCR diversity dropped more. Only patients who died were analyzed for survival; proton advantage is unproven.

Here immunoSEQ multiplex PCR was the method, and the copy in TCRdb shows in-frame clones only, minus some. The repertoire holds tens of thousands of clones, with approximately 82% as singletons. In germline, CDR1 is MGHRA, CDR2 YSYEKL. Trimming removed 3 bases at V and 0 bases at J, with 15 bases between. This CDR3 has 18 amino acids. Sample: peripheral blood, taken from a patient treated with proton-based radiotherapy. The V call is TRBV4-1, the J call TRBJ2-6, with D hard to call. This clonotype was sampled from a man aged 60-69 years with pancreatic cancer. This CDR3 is CASSQRTVKRSGANVLTF. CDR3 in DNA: TGCGCCAGCAGCCAGAGGACGGTGAAACGCTCTGGGGCCAACGTCCTGACTTTC.